This T cell receptor beta chain originates from a study of T cells expressing NK-cell markers. As for the study in general: HCMV serostatus: seven of eight sequenced donors positive, one negative. Study outcomes and limitations: The leading position in the CD3+CD56-NKG2C+ fraction of several donors also went to these clonotypes. Top CD8+ clonotypes included the dominant CD3+CD56+NKG2C+ clonotypes in a handful of donors.

Per the germline V gene, CDR1 is SGHKS and CDR2 is YYEKEE (reference sequence). This CDR3 has 16 amino acids. With respect to this clonotype: The antigen remains unidentified.

Following a re-call of the 5' RACE reads, TCRdb has one entry per CDR3 protein and lacks DNA. This listing includes roughly 350,000 distinct CDR3 sequences. The sequencing sample was made of blood T cells: a sorted CD56 or NKG2C T cell subset, CD4+ or CD8+ T cells, or bulk PBMC T cells (not recorded which). This chain joins TRBV5-5 and TRBJ2-5; the TCRdb D gene call, TRBD1, has no DNA to confirm it. The receptor comes from a man between 18 and 69 years old in good health. The CDR3 sequence is CASSLGLGGAQETQYF. The full variable domain, completed using reference TRBV5-5 and TRBJ2-5, is DAGVTQSPTHLIKTRGQQVTLRCSPISGHKSVSWYQQVLGQGPQFIFQYYEKEERGRGNFPDRFSARQFPNYSSELNVNALLLGDSALYLCASSLGLGGAQETQYFGPGTRLLVL.